These T cell receptor beta chains were read from a single sample in a study of cytomegalovirus exposure and HLA in healthy donors. TCRdb's copy holds only in-frame clones and misses some; the assay was immunoSEQ multiplex PCR. The sample has about 100,000 clones, approximately 85% seen once. What was sequenced was PBMCs. The receptors come from a man aged 25-45 years in good health and CMV-seronegative. The CDR3 runs from the conserved cysteine through the conserved F or W. A D gene is named only where the DNA matches it firmly. Clone size is stated in some rows and not others, as once, few, many or a class when expanded.

d_gene: .; v_gene: TRBV7-9; j_gene: TRBJ2-7; abundance: .; CDR3nt: TGTGCCAGCAGCCCCAGCGCTATGGGCTACGAGCAGTACTTC; CDR3aa: CASSPSAMGYEQYF
d_gene: .; v_gene: TRBV5-1; j_gene: TRBJ1-4; abundance: .; CDR3nt: TGCGCCAGCAGGCGACCCGACAGTTCTAATGAAAAACTGTTTTTT; CDR3aa: CASRRPDSSNEKLFF
d_gene: .; v_gene: TRBV5-1; j_gene: TRBJ2-7; abundance: .; CDR3nt: TGCGCCAGCAGCCGATCCTACGGCTCCTACGAGCAGTACTTC; CDR3aa: CASSRSYGSYEQYF
d_gene: .; v_gene: TRBV27; j_gene: TRBJ2-7; abundance: .; CDR3nt: TGTGCCAGCAGTTTTATTGTTTTTGGGGCGTTTAGCGAGCAGTACTTC; CDR3aa: CASSFIVFGAFSEQYF
d_gene: TRBD2; v_gene: TRBV6-4; j_gene: TRBJ2-1; abundance: .; CDR3nt: TGTGCCAGCAGAGCGGAAGGACTAGCGGGCGGTGAGCAGTTCTTC; CDR3aa: CASRAEGLAGGEQFF
d_gene: .; v_gene: TRBV7-3; j_gene: TRBJ1-1; abundance: .; CDR3nt: TGTGCCAGCAGCTTAATGGCGGGTAATGAAGCTTTCTTT; CDR3aa: CASSLMAGNEAFF
d_gene: TRBD1; v_gene: TRBV9; j_gene: TRBJ2-2; abundance: few; CDR3nt: TGTGCCAGCAGCGTAGCTGTCAGGGGGTTATCCCCGAACACCGGGGAGCTGTTTTTT; CDR3aa: CASSVAVRGLSPNTGELFF
d_gene: TRBD2; v_gene: TRBV4-3; j_gene: TRBJ2-2; abundance: .; CDR3nt: TGCGCCAGCAGCCCGGGACTAGCGAGCAACACCGGGGAGCTGTTTTTT; CDR3aa: CASSPGLASNTGELFF
d_gene: TRBD2; v_gene: TRBV2; j_gene: TRBJ2-3; abundance: few; CDR3nt: TGTGCCAGCAGTCCCGCGGGGGAGGGCACAGATACGCAGTATTTT; CDR3aa: CASSPAGEGTDTQYF
d_gene: TRBD2; v_gene: TRBV28; j_gene: TRBJ2-3; abundance: .; CDR3nt: TGTGCCAGCAGTTGGGCCTTTCTAGCGGGAGGCGCAGATACGCAGTATTTT; CDR3aa: CASSWAFLAGGADTQYF
d_gene: TRBD2; v_gene: TRBV5-4; j_gene: TRBJ2-5; abundance: .; CDR3nt: TGTGCCAGCAGCCGCGCGGGGGGACTCCAAGAGACCCAGTACTTC; CDR3aa: CASSRAGGLQETQYF
d_gene: TRBD2; v_gene: TRBV2; j_gene: TRBJ2-2; abundance: .; CDR3nt: TGTGCCAGCAAACGACTAGCGTCGAACACCGGGGAGCTGTTTTTT; CDR3aa: CASKRLASNTGELFF
d_gene: .; v_gene: TRBV19; j_gene: TRBJ1-5; abundance: .; CDR3nt: TGTGCCAGTAGTATAGATCCTACCACGGCCCAGCATTTT; CDR3aa: CASSIDPTTAQHF
d_gene: TRBD1; v_gene: TRBV27; j_gene: TRBJ1-4; abundance: .; CDR3nt: TGTGCCAGCAGTTTATCGGCGGAGGGACAGGGGTACGAAAAACTGTTTTTT; CDR3aa: CASSLSAEGQGYEKLFF
d_gene: .; v_gene: TRBV7-9; j_gene: TRBJ1-1; abundance: .; CDR3nt: TGTGCCAGCAGCTTAGAAGGAGGGACTGAAGCTTTCTTT; CDR3aa: CASSLEGGTEAFF
d_gene: .; v_gene: TRBV9; j_gene: TRBJ1-3; abundance: .; CDR3nt: TGTGCCAGCAGCCCTCGGGTTGGAAACACCATATATTTT; CDR3aa: CASSPRVGNTIYF
d_gene: .; v_gene: TRBV19; j_gene: TRBJ1-2; abundance: .; CDR3nt: TGTGCCAGTGGCTCGCAGGGTCATGGCTACACCTTC; CDR3aa: CASGSQGHGYTF
d_gene: TRBD2; v_gene: TRBV9; j_gene: TRBJ2-7; abundance: .; CDR3nt: TGTGCCAGCAGCGTAGCTCAAGCGGGGGTCTACGAGCAGTACTTC; CDR3aa: CASSVAQAGVYEQYF
d_gene: .; v_gene: TRBV7-8; j_gene: TRBJ1-2; abundance: .; CDR3nt: TGTGCCAGCAGCCTCGACGGGAACTATGGCTACACCTTC; CDR3aa: CASSLDGNYGYTF
d_gene: TRBD2; v_gene: TRBV6-5; j_gene: TRBJ2-5; abundance: .; CDR3nt: TGTGCCAGTCATAGCGGGAAAGAGACCCAGTACTTC; CDR3aa: CASHSGKETQYF
d_gene: TRBD2; v_gene: TRBV28; j_gene: TRBJ2-3; abundance: .; CDR3nt: TGTGCCAGTAAGACAGCGGGGGAGACAGATACGCAGTATTTT; CDR3aa: CASKTAGETDTQYF
d_gene: TRBD2; v_gene: TRBV5-6; j_gene: TRBJ2-2; abundance: .; CDR3nt: TGTGCCAGCAGCTTGGGGCTAGCGGTCAACACCGGGGAGCTGTTTTTT; CDR3aa: CASSLGLAVNTGELFF
d_gene: .; v_gene: TRBV30; j_gene: TRBJ2-1; abundance: .; CDR3nt: TGTGCCTGGACGGTAACTTCCTACAATGAGCAGTTCTTC; CDR3aa: CAWTVTSYNEQFF
d_gene: TRBD1; v_gene: TRBV19; j_gene: TRBJ1-3; abundance: .; CDR3nt: TGTGCCAGTAGTCCTCCGGGACAGGAGTATCTGTCGGGAAACACCATATATTTT; CDR3aa: CASSPPGQEYLSGNTIYF
d_gene: .; v_gene: TRBV7-6; j_gene: TRBJ2-2; abundance: once; CDR3nt: TGTGCCAGCAGCTTCCCAGCGGCAAACACCGGGGAGCTGTTTTTT; CDR3aa: CASSFPAANTGELFF
d_gene: .; v_gene: TRBV14; j_gene: TRBJ2-1; abundance: .; CDR3nt: TGTGCCAGCAGCCGATCGGACAGCGGCAATGAGCAGTTCTTC; CDR3aa: CASSRSDSGNEQFF
d_gene: TRBD1; v_gene: TRBV15; j_gene: TRBJ2-2; abundance: .; CDR3nt: TGTGCCACCAGCAGAGATCCCCCCGGGACAGGGACCGGGGAGCTGTTTTTT; CDR3aa: CATSRDPPGTGTGELFF
d_gene: TRBD2; v_gene: TRBV4-1; j_gene: TRBJ2-1; abundance: .; CDR3nt: TGCGCCAGCAGCCAAGGGCGGGCGCGGGGAGGGCTAAATGAGCAGTTCTTC; CDR3aa: CASSQGRARGGLNEQFF
d_gene: .; v_gene: TRBV2; j_gene: TRBJ2-7; abundance: few; CDR3nt: TGTGCCAGCAGCAGGGGTGGGTCCTACGAGCAGTACTTC; CDR3aa: CASSRGGSYEQYF
d_gene: .; v_gene: TRBV7-3; j_gene: TRBJ2-3; abundance: .; CDR3nt: TGTGCCAGCAGCTCCAGCGGGAGCACAGATACGCAGTATTTT; CDR3aa: CASSSSGSTDTQYF
d_gene: TRBD1; v_gene: TRBV15; j_gene: TRBJ2-5; abundance: once; CDR3nt: TGTGCCACCACCCCCGGACAGGGCGACCAAGAGACCCAGTACTTC; CDR3aa: CATTPGQGDQETQYF
d_gene: .; v_gene: TRBV2; j_gene: TRBJ1-1; abundance: .; CDR3nt: TGTGCCAGCAGTGCCGAGACAGGCTGGGACACTGAAGCTTTCTTT; CDR3aa: CASSAETGWDTEAFF
d_gene: .; v_gene: TRBV30; j_gene: TRBJ1-2; abundance: .; CDR3nt: TGTGCCTGGAGTGTAGGGGTTGGCTATGGCTACACCTTC; CDR3aa: CAWSVGVGYGYTF
d_gene: TRBD1; v_gene: TRBV28; j_gene: TRBJ1-1; abundance: once; CDR3nt: TGTGCCAGCAGGCCCGGGGGGGACAGGGTTTTGGGTTTCTTT; CDR3aa: CASRPGGDRVLGFF
d_gene: .; v_gene: TRBV7-7; j_gene: TRBJ1-1; abundance: .; CDR3nt: TGTGCTAGCAGCTCGAAACTGTTCGCTGAAGCTTTCTTT; CDR3aa: CASSSKLFAEAFF
d_gene: .; v_gene: TRBV27; j_gene: TRBJ2-1; abundance: .; CDR3nt: TGTGCCAGCAACCCACTTGGGAGTTACAATGAGCAGTTCTTC; CDR3aa: CASNPLGSYNEQFF
d_gene: TRBD2; v_gene: TRBV11-3; j_gene: TRBJ2-1; abundance: .; CDR3nt: TGTGCCAGCAGCTTATACGGGGGGGCCGGTGAGCAGTTCTTC; CDR3aa: CASSLYGGAGEQFF
d_gene: .; v_gene: TRBV7-9; j_gene: TRBJ1-1; abundance: .; CDR3nt: TGTGCCAGCAGCTTAGCCCATCGGGTACCTGAAGCTTTCTTT; CDR3aa: CASSLAHRVPEAFF
d_gene: TRBD2; v_gene: TRBV5-6; j_gene: TRBJ2-3; abundance: .; CDR3nt: TGTGCCAGCAGCTCCGGACCGGGACTAGGCACAGATACGCAGTATTTT; CDR3aa: CASSSGPGLGTDTQYF
d_gene: .; v_gene: TRBV10-3; j_gene: TRBJ1-1; abundance: .; CDR3nt: TGTGCCATCAGTGAGTCGGGGCATTGGGATGAAGCTTTCTTT; CDR3aa: CAISESGHWDEAFF
d_gene: TRBD2; v_gene: TRBV27; j_gene: TRBJ2-3; abundance: .; CDR3nt: TGTGCCAGCAGCCGCCTGACCAGCGGGGGGACAGATACGCAGTATTTT; CDR3aa: CASSRLTSGGTDTQYF
d_gene: .; v_gene: TRBV30; j_gene: TRBJ1-2; abundance: .; CDR3nt: TGTGCCTGGGGCAGATCTAACTATGGCTACACCTTC; CDR3aa: CAWGRSNYGYTF
d_gene: TRBD2; v_gene: TRBV18; j_gene: TRBJ2-3; abundance: once; CDR3nt: TGTGCCAGCTCACCGACTAGCGGAAGCACAGATACGCAGTATTTT; CDR3aa: CASSPTSGSTDTQYF
d_gene: .; v_gene: TRBV16; j_gene: TRBJ1-6; abundance: .; CDR3nt: TGTGCCAGCAGCCTATCACAGAAGAATTCACCCCTCCACTTT; CDR3aa: CASSLSQKNSPLHF
d_gene: .; v_gene: TRBV14; j_gene: TRBJ2-7; abundance: .; CDR3nt: TGTGCCAGCAGCCAAGAAGACTACAACTACGAGCAGTACTTC; CDR3aa: CASSQEDYNYEQYF
d_gene: .; v_gene: TRBV6-6; j_gene: TRBJ2-1; abundance: .; CDR3nt: TGTGCCAGCAGTTACCGGGACAAACACAATGAGCAGTTCTTC; CDR3aa: CASSYRDKHNEQFF
d_gene: .; v_gene: TRBV6-1; j_gene: TRBJ2-7; abundance: .; CDR3nt: TGTGCCACCGACTACAACGGACCCTACGAGCAGTACTTC; CDR3aa: CATDYNGPYEQYF
d_gene: .; v_gene: TRBV21-1; j_gene: TRBJ2-7; abundance: .; CDR3nt: TGTGCCAGCAGCAAAGCCTATGGAACTAGCGGGAGTCAATACGAGCAGTACTTC; CDR3aa: CASSKAYGTSGSQYEQYF
d_gene: .; v_gene: TRBV6-5; j_gene: TRBJ2-6; abundance: .; CDR3nt: TGTGCCAGCAGTACTTCTGGGGCCAACGTCCTGACTTTC; CDR3aa: CASSTSGANVLTF
d_gene: .; v_gene: TRBV6-5; j_gene: TRBJ2-3; abundance: .; CDR3nt: TGTGCCAGCAGTTCGAACAGTTACACAGATACGCAGTATTTT; CDR3aa: CASSSNSYTDTQYF
d_gene: .; v_gene: TRBV5-8; j_gene: TRBJ2-1; abundance: .; CDR3nt: TGTGCCAGCAGCCGTCGATCGACAGGCGCGGCCTACAATGAGCAGTTCTTC; CDR3aa: CASSRRSTGAAYNEQFF
d_gene: .; v_gene: TRBV4-2; j_gene: TRBJ1-5; abundance: .; CDR3nt: TGTGCCAGCAGCCAGGCACAGGGCAATCAGCCCCAGCATTTT; CDR3aa: CASSQAQGNQPQHF
d_gene: TRBD2; v_gene: TRBV7-3; j_gene: TRBJ2-7; abundance: .; CDR3nt: TGTGCCAGCAGCGCCTCCGGGACTAGCACTAACGAGCAGTACTTC; CDR3aa: CASSASGTSTNEQYF
d_gene: TRBD1; v_gene: TRBV19; j_gene: TRBJ1-5; abundance: once; CDR3nt: TGTGCCAGTAGTATTGGGACAGGAAATCAGCCCCAGCATTTT; CDR3aa: CASSIGTGNQPQHF
d_gene: .; v_gene: TRBV4-1; j_gene: TRBJ1-5; abundance: .; CDR3nt: TGCGCCAGCAGCCAAGGAAAGGGGAACAATCAGCCCCAGCATTTT; CDR3aa: CASSQGKGNNQPQHF